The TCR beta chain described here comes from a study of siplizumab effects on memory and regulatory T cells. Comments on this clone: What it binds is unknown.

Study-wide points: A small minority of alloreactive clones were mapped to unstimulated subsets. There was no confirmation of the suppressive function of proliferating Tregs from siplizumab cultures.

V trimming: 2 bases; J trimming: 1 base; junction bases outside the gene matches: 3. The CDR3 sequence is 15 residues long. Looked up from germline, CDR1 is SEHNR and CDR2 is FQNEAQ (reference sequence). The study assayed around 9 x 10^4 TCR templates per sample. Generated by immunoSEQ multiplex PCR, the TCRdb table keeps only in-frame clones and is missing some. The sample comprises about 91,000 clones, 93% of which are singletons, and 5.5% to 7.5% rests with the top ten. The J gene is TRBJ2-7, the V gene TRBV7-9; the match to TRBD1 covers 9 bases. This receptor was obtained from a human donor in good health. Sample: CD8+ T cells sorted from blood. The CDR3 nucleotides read TGTGCCAGCAGCTTACTGGGACAGGGTTCCTACGAGCAGTACTTC. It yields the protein CASSLLGQGSYEQYF.